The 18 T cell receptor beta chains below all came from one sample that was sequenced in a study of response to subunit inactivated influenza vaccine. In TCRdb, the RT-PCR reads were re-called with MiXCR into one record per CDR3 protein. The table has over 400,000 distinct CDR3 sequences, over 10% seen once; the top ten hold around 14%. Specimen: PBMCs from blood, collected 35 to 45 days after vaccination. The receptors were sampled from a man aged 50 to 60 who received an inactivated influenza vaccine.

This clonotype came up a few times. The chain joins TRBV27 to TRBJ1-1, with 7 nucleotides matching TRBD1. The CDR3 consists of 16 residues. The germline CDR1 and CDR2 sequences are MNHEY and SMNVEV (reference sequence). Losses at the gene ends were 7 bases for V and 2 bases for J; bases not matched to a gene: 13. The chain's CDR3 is CASNLDRDRVNTEAFF. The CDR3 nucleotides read TGTGCCAGCAACCTCGACCGGGACAGAGTAAACACTGAAGCTTTCTTT.

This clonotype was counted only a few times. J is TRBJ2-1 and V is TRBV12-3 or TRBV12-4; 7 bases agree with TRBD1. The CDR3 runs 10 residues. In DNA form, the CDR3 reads TGTGCGCAGGGGGAGCTTGAGCAGTTCTTC. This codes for CAQGELEQFF.

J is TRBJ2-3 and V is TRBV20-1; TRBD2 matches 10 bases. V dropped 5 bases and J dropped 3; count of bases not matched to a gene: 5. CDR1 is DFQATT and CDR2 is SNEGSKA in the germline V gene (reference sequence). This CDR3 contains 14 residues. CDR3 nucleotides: TGCAGTGCTCCTTCTAGCGGGAGAACAGATACGCAGTATTTT. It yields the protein CSAPSSGRTDTQYF.

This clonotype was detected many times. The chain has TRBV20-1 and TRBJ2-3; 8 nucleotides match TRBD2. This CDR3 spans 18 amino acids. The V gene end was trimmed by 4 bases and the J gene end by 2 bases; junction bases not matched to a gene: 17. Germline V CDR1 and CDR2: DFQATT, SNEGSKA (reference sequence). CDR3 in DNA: TGCAGTGCTATAGCGGGGCGTCGAACTTCCCTGCTCACAGATACGCAGTATTTT. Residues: CSAIAGRRTSLLTDTQYF.

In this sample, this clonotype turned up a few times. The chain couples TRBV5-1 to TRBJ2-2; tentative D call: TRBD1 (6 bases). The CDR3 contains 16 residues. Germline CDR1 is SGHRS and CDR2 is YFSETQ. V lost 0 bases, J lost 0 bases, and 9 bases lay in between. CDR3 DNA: TGCGCCAGCAGCTTGGGTTACAGGGCGAACACCGGGGAGCTGTTTTTT. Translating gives CASSLGYRANTGELFF. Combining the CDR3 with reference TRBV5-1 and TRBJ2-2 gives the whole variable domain KAGVTQTPRYLIKTRGQQVTLSCSPISGHRSVSWYQQTPGQGLQFLFEYFSETQRNKGNFPGRFSGRQFSNSRSEMNVSTLELGDSALYLCASSLGYRANTGELFFGEGSRLTVL.

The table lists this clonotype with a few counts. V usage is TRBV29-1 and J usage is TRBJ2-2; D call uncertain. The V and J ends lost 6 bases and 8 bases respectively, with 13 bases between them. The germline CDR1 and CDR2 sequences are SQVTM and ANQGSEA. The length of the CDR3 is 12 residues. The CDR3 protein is CSVCPAPGELFF. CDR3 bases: TGCAGCGTCTGCCCGGCGCCAGGGGAGCTGTTTTTT.

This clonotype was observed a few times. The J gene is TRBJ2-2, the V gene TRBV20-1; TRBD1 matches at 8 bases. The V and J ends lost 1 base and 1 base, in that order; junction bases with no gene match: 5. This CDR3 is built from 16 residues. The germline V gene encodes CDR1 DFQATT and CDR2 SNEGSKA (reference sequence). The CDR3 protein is CSARADRALNTGELFF. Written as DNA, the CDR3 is TGCAGTGCTAGAGCGGACAGGGCACTGAACACCGGGGAGCTGTTTTTT.

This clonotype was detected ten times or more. Here the CDR3 reads CASSPYYAGSTDTQYF. The CDR3, as DNA: TGTGCCAGCAGTCCGTACTATGCAGGGAGCACAGATACGCAGTATTTT. J is TRBJ2-3 and V is TRBV12-3 or TRBV12-4; TRBD1 is a possible D gene (5 bases). This CDR3 has 16 residues. The V end was cut by 5 bases, the J end by 0 bases, with 15 bases between.

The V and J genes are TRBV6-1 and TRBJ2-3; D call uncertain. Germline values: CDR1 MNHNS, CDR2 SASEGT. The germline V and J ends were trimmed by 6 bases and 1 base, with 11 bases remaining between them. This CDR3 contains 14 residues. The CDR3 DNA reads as TGTGCCAGCAGACCCACGGGCCGCACAGATACGCAGTATTTT. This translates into CASRPTGRTDTQYF.

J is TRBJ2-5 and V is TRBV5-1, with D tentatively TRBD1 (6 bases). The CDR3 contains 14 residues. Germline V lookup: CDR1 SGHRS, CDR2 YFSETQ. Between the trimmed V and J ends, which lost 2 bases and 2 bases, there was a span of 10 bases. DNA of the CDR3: TGCGCCAGCAGCTTTAGGACAGCTCAAGAGACCCAGTACTTC. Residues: CASSFRTAQETQYF.

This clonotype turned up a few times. As DNA, the CDR3 is TGTGCCAGCAGCAAAGTGCCCGGGACCCATTGGGCTAGTGCCGATACGCAGTATTTT. Protein: CASSKVPGTHWASADTQYF. The rearrangement links TRBV21-1 to TRBJ2-3; the table's D call of TRBD1 was not tested on the DNA. TRBV21-1 counts as a pseudogene. This CDR3 is built from 19 residues.

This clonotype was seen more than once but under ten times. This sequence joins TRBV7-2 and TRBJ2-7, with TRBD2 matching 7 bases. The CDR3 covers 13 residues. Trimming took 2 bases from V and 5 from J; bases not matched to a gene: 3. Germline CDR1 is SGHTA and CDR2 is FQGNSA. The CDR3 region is CASSLPGLNEQYF. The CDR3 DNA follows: TGTGCCAGCAGCTTACCGGGACTAAACGAGCAGTACTTC.

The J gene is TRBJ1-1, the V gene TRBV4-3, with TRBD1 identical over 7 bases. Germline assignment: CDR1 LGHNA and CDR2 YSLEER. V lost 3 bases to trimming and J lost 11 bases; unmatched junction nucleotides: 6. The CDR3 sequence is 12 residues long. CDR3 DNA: TGCGCCAGCAGCCAGACACAGGGGCCCGCTTTCTTT. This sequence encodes CASSQTQGPAFF.

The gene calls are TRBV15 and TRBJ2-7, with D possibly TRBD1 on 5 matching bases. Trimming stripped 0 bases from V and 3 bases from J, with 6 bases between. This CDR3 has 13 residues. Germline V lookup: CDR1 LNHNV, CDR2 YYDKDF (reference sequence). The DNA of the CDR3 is TGTGCCACCAGCAGAGACAGGGTCTACGAGCAGTACTTC. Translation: CATSRDRVYEQYF.

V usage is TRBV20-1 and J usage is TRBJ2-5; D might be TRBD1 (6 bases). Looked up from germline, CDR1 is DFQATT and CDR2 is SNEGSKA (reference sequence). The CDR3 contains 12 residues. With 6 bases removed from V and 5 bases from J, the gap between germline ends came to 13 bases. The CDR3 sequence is CSAEDRRETQYF. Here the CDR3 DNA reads TGCAGTGCCGAAGACAGGAGGGAGACCCAGTACTTC.

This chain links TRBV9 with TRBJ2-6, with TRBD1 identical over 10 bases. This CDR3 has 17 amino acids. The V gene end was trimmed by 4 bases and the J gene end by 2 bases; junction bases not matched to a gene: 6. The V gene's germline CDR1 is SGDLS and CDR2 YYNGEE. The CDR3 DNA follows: TGTGCCAGCAGCATGGGACAGGGGATTGCTGGGGCCAACGTCCTGACTTTC. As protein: CASSMGQGIAGANVLTF.

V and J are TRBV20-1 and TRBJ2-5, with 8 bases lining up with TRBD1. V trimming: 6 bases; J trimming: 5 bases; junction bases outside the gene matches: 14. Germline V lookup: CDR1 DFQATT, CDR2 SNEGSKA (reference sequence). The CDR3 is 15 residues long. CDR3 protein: CSAHAPGRTGETQYF. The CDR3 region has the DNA TGCAGTGCCCACGCCCCCGGACGGACAGGGGAGACCCAGTACTTC.

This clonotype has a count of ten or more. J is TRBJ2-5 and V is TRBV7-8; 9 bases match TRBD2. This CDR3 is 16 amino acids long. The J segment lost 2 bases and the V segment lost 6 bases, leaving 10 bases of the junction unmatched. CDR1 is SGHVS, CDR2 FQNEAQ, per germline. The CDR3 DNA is TGTGCCAGCAGGGTAGGGCGGGGGGGCCGGCAAGAGACCCAGTACTTC. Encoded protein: CASRVGRGGRQETQYF. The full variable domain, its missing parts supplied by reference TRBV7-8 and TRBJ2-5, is GAGVSQSPRYKVAKRGQDVALRCDPISGHVSLFWYQQALGQGPEFLTYFQNEAQLDKSGLPSDRFFAERPEGSVSTLKIQRTQQEDSAVYLCASRVGRGGRQETQYFGPGTRLLVL.